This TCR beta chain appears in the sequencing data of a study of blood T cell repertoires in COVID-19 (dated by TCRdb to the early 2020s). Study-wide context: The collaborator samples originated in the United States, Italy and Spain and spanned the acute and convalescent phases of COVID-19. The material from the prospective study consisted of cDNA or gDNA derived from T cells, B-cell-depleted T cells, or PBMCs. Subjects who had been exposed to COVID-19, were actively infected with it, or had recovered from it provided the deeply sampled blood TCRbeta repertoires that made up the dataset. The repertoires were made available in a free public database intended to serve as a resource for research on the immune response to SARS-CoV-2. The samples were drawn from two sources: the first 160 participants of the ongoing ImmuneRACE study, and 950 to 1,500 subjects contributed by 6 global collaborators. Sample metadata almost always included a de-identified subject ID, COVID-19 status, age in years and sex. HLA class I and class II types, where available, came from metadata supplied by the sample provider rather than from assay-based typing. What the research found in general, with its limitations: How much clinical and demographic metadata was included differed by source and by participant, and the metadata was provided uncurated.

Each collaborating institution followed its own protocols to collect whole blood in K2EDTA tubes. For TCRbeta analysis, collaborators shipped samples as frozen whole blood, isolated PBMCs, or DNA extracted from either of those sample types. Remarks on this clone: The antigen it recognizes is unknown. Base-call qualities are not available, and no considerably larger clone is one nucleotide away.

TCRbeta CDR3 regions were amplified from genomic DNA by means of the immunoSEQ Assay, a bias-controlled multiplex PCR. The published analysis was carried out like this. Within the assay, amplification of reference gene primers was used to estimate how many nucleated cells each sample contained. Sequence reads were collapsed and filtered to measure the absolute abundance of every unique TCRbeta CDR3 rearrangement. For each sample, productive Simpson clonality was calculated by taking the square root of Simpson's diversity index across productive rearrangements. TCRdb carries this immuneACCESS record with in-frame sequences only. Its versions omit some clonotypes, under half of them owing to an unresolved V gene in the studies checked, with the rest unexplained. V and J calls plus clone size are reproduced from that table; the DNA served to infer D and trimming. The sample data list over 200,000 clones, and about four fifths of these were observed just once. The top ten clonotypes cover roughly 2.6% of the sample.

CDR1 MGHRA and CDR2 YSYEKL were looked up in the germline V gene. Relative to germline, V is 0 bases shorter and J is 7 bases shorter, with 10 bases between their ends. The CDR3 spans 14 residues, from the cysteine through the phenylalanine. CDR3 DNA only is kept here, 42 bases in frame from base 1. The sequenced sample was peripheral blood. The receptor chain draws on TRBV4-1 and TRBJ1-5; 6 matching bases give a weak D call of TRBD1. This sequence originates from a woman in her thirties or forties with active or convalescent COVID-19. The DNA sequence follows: TGCGCCAGCAGCCAAGACCACAGGGACCAGCCCCAGCATTTT. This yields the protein CASSQDHRDQPQHF.